Below, one T cell receptor (beta chain) is given with its context. The same CDR3 can be traced to other DNA sequences in this sample. The sample is drawn from a study of shared clonotypes between healthy human individuals. Profiled with immunoSEQ multiplex PCR; TCRdb holds only in-frame clones, not every one. Of 2,100,000 or so clones listed, almost 96% are singletons. CDR1 SGDLS and CDR2 YYNGEE come from the germline V gene. The V end was cut by 2 bases, the J end by 2 bases, with 7 bases between. The CDR3 runs 13 residues. The chain joins TRBV9 to TRBJ2-5; D is possibly TRBD1 (6 bases). The sample taken for sequencing was naive CD4+ T cells sorted from blood. Subset: CD45RA+ positively selected. The origin of this receptor is a man younger than 35 in good health. CDR3: CASSVGQQETQYF. CDR3 DNA sequence: TGTGCCAGCAGCGTTGGACAGCAAGAGACCCAGTACTTC. Supplemented by reference TRBV9 and TRBJ2-5, the full variable domain reads DSGVTQTPKHLITATGQRVTLRCSPRSGDLSVYWYQQSLDQGLQFLIQYYNGEERAKGNILERFSAQQFPDLHSELNLSSLELGDSALYFCASSVGQQETQYFGPGTRLLVL.